This T cell receptor (beta chain) came from a study of cytomegalovirus exposure and HLA in healthy donors. Whole-study context: Falling in the Caucasian-associated ancestry cluster were 80% to 90% of some 400 genotyped donors. Study results and limitations: Later on, analysis showed that most CMV-associated TCR beta chains appeared to be HLA-restricted. Solely CMV serostatus was available to characterize immune exposure. Usually a TCR sequence was rare, but some public TCRs were found in many donors.

As to this clone: The antigen remains undetermined.

Primers for the PCR totalled 60 Vbeta and 13 Jbeta. Sequenced by immunoSEQ multiplex PCR; TCRdb stores in-frame clones only, minus some. Here the sample spans about 130,000 clones, less than 80% being singletons. With 1 base clipped from V and 5 bases from J, the junction kept 2 bases outside the gene matches. CDR3 length: 14 amino acids. The germline gives CDR1 SGHRS, CDR2 YFSETQ. The receptor was isolated from a man aged 45 to 65 in good health and CMV-seronegative. J is TRBJ1-4 and V is TRBV5-1, with 7 bases that match TRBD1. The sample consisted of PBMCs. The CDR3 loop is CASSLTQGNEKLFF. CDR3 coding DNA: TGCGCCAGCAGCTTGACACAGGGGAATGAAAAACTGTTTTTT.